This T cell receptor beta chain stems from a study of human T cells and chemical hapten exposure. Findings and caveats of the study: More PT1 expanded TCRs went with higher patch test scores. DPC sensitization produced no change in TCRs with frequency above 1 in 1000.

The study's library attached unique molecular identifiers to single cDNA molecules. From the RACE reads, TCRdb called clonotypes with MiXCR, one entry per CDR3 protein. Of more than 150,000 distinct CDR3 sequences in the sample, about 25% are singletons; the top ten hold about 2.3%. This CDR3 contains 14 residues. Germline values: CDR1 MNHEY, CDR2 SVGAGI. V trimming: 5 bases; J trimming: 1 base; junction bases outside the gene matches: 3. With respect to this clonotype: Its antigen is unknown.

Time point of the sample: patch test 3, about 24 weeks after DPC sensitization. As to treatment: therapeutic diphenylcyclopropenone sensitization with weekly scalp DPC. Those who donated were patients with alopecia, 18 to 70 years of age, and suitable for DPC. The origin of this receptor is a woman in her thirties or forties with alopecia areata. Some clones in this sample may be carry-over from other donors' samples. The material sequenced was whole blood, taken in connection with sensitization to the hapten diphenylcyclopropenone (DPC). The chain employs TRBV6-5 and TRBJ1-1, with 8 bases fitting TRBD1. CDR3 loop: CASSAGQGNTEAFF. Written as DNA, the CDR3 is TGTGCCAGCAGTGCTGGACAGGGGAACACTGAAGCTTTCTTT.